This T cell receptor beta chain emerged from a study of spatial heterogeneity in lung cancer. Time point: sample taken at primary tumor resection. The sequenced material consisted of unsorted whole RNA from tumor, nontumor lung or frozen PBMC. The cohort: around 77 early-stage, untreated non-small cell lung cancer patients. One entry per CDR3 protein, called by TCRdb with MiXCR from the 5' RACE reads. Of tens of thousands of distinct CDR3 sequences in the sample, roughly 5.6% were seen once. This clonotype has at least ten counts. Germline V lookup: CDR1 ENHRY, CDR2 SYGVKD. This CDR3 has 15 residues. V was clipped by 3 bases and J by 4 bases; unmatched bases: 8.

Sequencing used PBMCs, obtained at surgery. The sequence derives from a female donor with early-stage non-small cell lung cancer. The chain uses TRBV10-3 and TRBJ1-2; 7 nucleotides line up with TRBD1. The CDR3 sequence is CAISDMTGSPYGYTF. The CDR3 coding sequence is TGTGCCATCAGTGACATGACAGGGAGTCCCTATGGCTACACCTTC.